A selection of T cell receptor beta chains follows, all from one sample in a study of blood T cell repertoires in COVID-19. This table comes from immunoSEQ multiplex PCR, and its TCRdb copy is limited to in-frame clones, with some not included. Among approximately 46,000 clones, around four fifths were seen once, and the ten largest hold 10% to 15%. The material sequenced was peripheral blood. Source of these receptors: a human donor in a cohort sampled during active COVID-19. Each CDR3 is given with its conserved first and last residue. The order of the fields is J gene, clone size, D gene, V gene, CDR3 DNA, CDR3 protein. The D gene is left open where the match is weak. For some rows the clone size is stated as once, few or many, or as a class when expanded; others skip it.

TRBJ2-4,-,TRBD2,TRBV15,TGTGCCACCGGGACTAGCGGCGGGCGGAACATTCAGTACTTC,CATGTSGGRNIQYF
TRBJ1-1,-,TRBD1,TRBV5-4,TGTGCCAGCAGCTCCCCGACAGGGAGGAACACTGAAGCTTTCTTT,CASSSPTGRNTEAFF
TRBJ1-2,-,-,TRBV28,TGTGCCAGCAGTTTTTCGGGGGGGCTAGGCGGCTACACCTTC,CASSFSGGLGGYTF
TRBJ2-2,-,TRBD1,TRBV2,TGTGCCAGCAGTGAAAACAGGGGGTCGGGCACCGGGGAGCTGTTTTTT,CASSENRGSGTGELFF
TRBJ1-5,-,-,TRBV28,TGTGCCAGCAGTCCAGTGGCTGGACTGCGAAATCAGCCCCAGCATTTT,CASSPVAGLRNQPQHF
TRBJ2-7,once,TRBD2,TRBV4-1,TGCGCCAGCAGCCTGAGAATAGCGGGGTGGGGCCACGAGCAGTACTTC,CASSLRIAGWGHEQYF
TRBJ1-6,few,-,TRBV5-1,TGCGCCAGCAGCTCTACAGGGAATTCACCCCTCCACTTT,CASSSTGNSPLHF
TRBJ1-1,-,-,TRBV12-3/TRBV12-4,TGTGCCAGCAGTTTGGACCGGGGGGCTTTCTTT,CASSLDRGAFF
TRBJ1-1,-,-,TRBV7-9,TGTGCCAGCAGCCCCTACCCCTCCGGCCCCCTCGGGGGGTACACTGAAGCTTTCTTT,CASSPYPSGPLGGYTEAFF
TRBJ1-1,-,-,TRBV28,TGTGCCACGAAAAGGGGGATTAACACTGAAGCTTTCTTT,CATKRGINTEAFF
TRBJ1-1,-,-,TRBV10-3,TGTGCCATCAGTCTTGACAAGAACACTGAAGCTTTCTTT,CAISLDKNTEAFF
TRBJ1-2,-,TRBD1,TRBV3-1/TRBV3-2,TGTGCCAGCAGCCTCGGGACAGGGAGTAACTATGGCTACACCTTC,CASSLGTGSNYGYTF
TRBJ1-1,many,-,TRBV5-1,TGCGCCAGCAGCTTCGGGGGTGAAGCTTTCTTT,CASSFGGEAFF
TRBJ1-6,-,-,TRBV7-2,TGTGCCAGCAGCTCCGGACCCTCGGAGGGGTCACCCCTCCACTTT,CASSSGPSEGSPLHF
TRBJ1-2,few,-,TRBV4-1,TGCGCCAGCAGCCAAGATTCAGGCCCCTTC,CASSQDSGPF
TRBJ1-1,-,-,TRBV30,TGTGCCTGGAGTATGGGTCGGCGGGCTTTCTTT,CAWSMGRRAFF
TRBJ1-2,few,TRBD1,TRBV29-1,TGCAGCGTTGGGACAGGGACCTATGGCTACACCTTC,CSVGTGTYGYTF
TRBJ2-3,once,TRBD1,TRBV19,TGTGCCAGTAGTATAGTCCGGACAGGGGGGGGAGATACGCAGTATTTT,CASSIVRTGGGDTQYF
TRBJ2-3,-,-,TRBV5-5,TGTGCCAGCACCCGGGAGGGGGCACGGACAGATACGCAGTATTTT,CASTREGARTDTQYF
TRBJ2-7,-,TRBD2,TRBV4-3,TGCGCCAGCAGCCAACTAGCGGGGGCAGCCTACGAGCAGTACTTC,CASSQLAGAAYEQYF
TRBJ2-3,-,TRBD1,TRBV6-1,TGTGCCAGCAGTGAAACAGGGGGCTTAGATACGCAGTATTTT,CASSETGGLDTQYF
TRBJ2-7,-,TRBD2,TRBV3-1/TRBV3-2,TGTGCCAGCAGCGGACTAGCTGGCGAGCAGTACTTC,CASSGLAGEQYF
TRBJ2-7,-,TRBD2,TRBV2,TGTGCCAGCAAAAGCGGGGGTTTTGGCTACGAGCAGTACTTC,CASKSGGFGYEQYF
TRBJ1-2,-,-,TRBV19,-,CASSRTGPVGYTFF
TRBJ1-1,-,-,TRBV23-1,TGCGCCAGAAGCACCCTTCGGACTGAAGCTTTCTTT,CARSTLRTEAFF
TRBJ1-2,-,TRBD1,TRBV7-9,TGTGCCAGCAGCTTAGCCGCAGGGGGCGACTATGGCTACACCTTC,CASSLAAGGDYGYTF
TRBJ1-1,-,TRBD1,TRBV6-6,TGTGCCAGCAGTTACTCGACAGGGAGCACTGAAGCTTTCTTT,CASSYSTGSTEAFF
TRBJ2-5,-,-,TRBV7-9,TGTGCCAGCAGCCCCAAACAGGGTGGGGGTCAAGAGACCCAGTACTTC,CASSPKQGGGQETQYF
TRBJ1-6,-,-,TRBV3-1/TRBV3-2,TGTGCCAGCAGCCAAGATGGAGTAAGGCCGGGAAATTCACCCCTCCACTTT,CASSQDGVRPGNSPLHF
TRBJ2-7,-,TRBD2,TRBV7-2,TGTGCCAGCAGCTCCCCTAGCGGGGGGGCCGACGAGCAGTACTTC,CASSSPSGGADEQYF
TRBJ1-6,-,-,TRBV15,TGTGCCACCAGCAGAGTGGGTGGGGGGAATTCACCCCTCCACTTT,CATSRVGGGNSPLHF